This record covers a single T cell receptor beta chain. The trim removed 4 bases at V and 2 bases at J, leaving 10 bases unmatched. The germline V gene encodes CDR1 LNHDA and CDR2 SQIVND (reference sequence). CDR3 length equals 17 residues. These data come from a study of blood T cell repertoires in COVID-19. Across the whole study: The United States, Italy and Spain provided the acute and convalescent COVID-19 samples. From T cells, B-cell-depleted T cells, or PBMCs came the material, which was cDNA or gDNA.

Seattle patients were enrolled while actively infected and followed longitudinally. Repertoires were generated with immunoSEQ multiplex PCR, while TCRdb's copy carries only in-frame clones and drops some. The sample holds 200,000 to 250,000 clones, 85% seen once. This clonotype was obtained from a woman between 70 and 85 years old with COVID-19, enrolled during active disease. The sequenced sample consisted of peripheral blood. The chain employs TRBV19 and TRBJ1-5; 8 bases agree with TRBD1. The CDR3 DNA reads as TGTGCCAGTAGTACCCACGCAGGGGGCTTCGGCAATCAGCCCCAGCATTTT. Protein: CASSTHAGGFGNQPQHF.